This is a list of T cell receptor beta chains from one sample in a study of blood T cell repertoires in COVID-19. Some clones are missing from TCRdb's copy, which holds only in-frame ones; the method was immunoSEQ multiplex PCR. The repertoire holds approximately 250,000 clones, 75% to 90% seen once, with about 12% in the top ten. The sample was peripheral blood. Receptors were obtained from a woman in her seventies with COVID-19, enrolled during active disease. The CDR3 runs from the conserved cysteine through the conserved F or W. Fields, in order: J gene, V gene, clone size, D gene, CDR3 protein, CDR3 DNA. The D gene is left open where the match is weak. A row's size may be missing; if present it is once, few, many or a size class.

j_gene: TRBJ1-3
v_gene: TRBV28
abundance: once
d_gene: TRBD1
CDR3aa: CASSPADRGFSNTIYF
CDR3nt: TGTGCCAGCAGTCCGGCGGACAGGGGGTTCTCAAACACCATATATTTT

j_gene: TRBJ2-2
v_gene: TRBV3-1/TRBV3-2
abundance: NA
d_gene: NA
CDR3aa: CASSPPGTFTGELFF
CDR3nt: TGTGCCAGCAGCCCACCCGGGACATTCACCGGGGAGCTGTTTTTT

j_gene: TRBJ2-7
v_gene: TRBV5-6
abundance: NA
d_gene: NA
CDR3aa: CASSLASTYEQYF
CDR3nt: TGTGCCAGCAGCTTGGCCAGTACCTACGAGCAGTACTTC

j_gene: TRBJ1-1
v_gene: TRBV2
abundance: many
d_gene: NA
CDR3aa: CASIDPPNTEAFF
CDR3nt: TGTGCCAGCATAGATCCCCCGAACACTGAAGCTTTCTTT

j_gene: TRBJ2-5
v_gene: TRBV3-1/TRBV3-2
abundance: NA
d_gene: NA
CDR3aa: CASSPSAAGETQYF
CDR3nt: TGTGCCAGCAGCCCCTCGGCGGCGGGGGAGACCCAGTACTTC

j_gene: TRBJ2-5
v_gene: TRBV7-3
abundance: NA
d_gene: NA
CDR3aa: CASSLTGSGETQYF
CDR3nt: TGTGCCAGCAGCTTAACCGGGTCCGGAGAGACCCAGTACTTC

j_gene: TRBJ2-5
v_gene: TRBV7-2
abundance: NA
d_gene: TRBD1
CDR3aa: CASSSPGQGKETQYF
CDR3nt: TGTGCCAGCAGCTCGCCGGGACAGGGGAAGGAGACCCAGTACTTC

j_gene: TRBJ1-3
v_gene: TRBV9
abundance: NA
d_gene: NA
CDR3aa: CASSVDPGTGNTIYF
CDR3nt: TGTGCCAGCAGCGTAGATCCAGGGACTGGAAACACCATATATTTT

j_gene: TRBJ1-3
v_gene: TRBV7-2
abundance: NA
d_gene: NA
CDR3aa: CASSLSGGSGNTIYF
CDR3nt: TGTGCCAGCAGCTTATCGGGGGGCTCTGGAAACACCATATATTTT

j_gene: TRBJ1-5
v_gene: TRBV30
abundance: NA
d_gene: NA
CDR3aa: CAWSRDSYSNQPQHF
CDR3nt: TGTGCCTGGAGTAGAGACAGTTATAGCAATCAGCCCCAGCATTTT

j_gene: TRBJ1-2
v_gene: TRBV30
abundance: NA
d_gene: NA
CDR3aa: CAWSVWPREDGYTF
CDR3nt: TGTGCCTGGAGCGTTTGGCCTAGGGAGGATGGCTACACCTTC

j_gene: TRBJ2-2
v_gene: TRBV6-5
abundance: NA
d_gene: NA
CDR3aa: CASVEGPGELFF
CDR3nt: TGTGCCAGCGTCGAGGGCCCCGGGGAGCTGTTTTTT

j_gene: TRBJ1-2
v_gene: TRBV3-1/TRBV3-2
abundance: NA
d_gene: TRBD1
CDR3aa: CASSQTGQGSYTF
CDR3nt: TGTGCCAGCAGCCAGACTGGACAGGGGAGCTACACCTTC

j_gene: TRBJ2-7
v_gene: TRBV5-1
abundance: NA
d_gene: NA
CDR3aa: CASSEGREQYF
CDR3nt: TGCGCCAGCAGCGAGGGTCGGGAGCAGTACTTC

j_gene: TRBJ2-5
v_gene: TRBV7-2
abundance: NA
d_gene: TRBD2
CDR3aa: CASSLAGLAVETQYF
CDR3nt: TGTGCCAGCAGCTTAGCGGGACTAGCGGTGGAGACCCAGTACTTC

j_gene: TRBJ1-6
v_gene: TRBV27
abundance: NA
d_gene: TRBD1
CDR3aa: CASSARGQPYNSPLHF
CDR3nt: TGTGCCAGCAGTGCTCGGGGACAGCCTTATAATTCACCCCTCCACTTT

j_gene: TRBJ1-1
v_gene: TRBV5-1
abundance: NA
d_gene: NA
CDR3aa: CASSLDGRNTEAFF
CDR3nt: TGCGCCAGCAGCTTGGATGGGCGGAACACTGAAGCTTTCTTT